One sample yielded the 8 T cell receptor beta chains listed below, sequenced in a study of cytomegalovirus exposure and HLA in healthy donors. The PCR was carried out with 60 Vbeta primers and 13 Jbeta primers. Here immunoSEQ multiplex PCR was the method, and the copy in TCRdb shows in-frame clones only, minus some. The data show 120,000 to 150,000 clones, 76% seen once. The material sequenced was PBMCs. These receptor sequences come from a man aged 35-49 years in good health and CMV-seronegative.

This sequence joins TRBV5-4 and TRBJ2-5; 7 bases are shared with TRBD1. Trimming at V came to 4 bases and at J to 3 bases, leaving 12 bases not matched to a gene. CDR1 is SGHNT, CDR2 YYREEE, per germline (reference sequence). The CDR3 is 16 amino acids. CDR3: CASSGTGDLDEETQYF. The CDR3 nucleotides read TGTGCCAGCAGCGGTACAGGGGATCTGGACGAAGAGACCCAGTACTTC.

This chain connects TRBV5-1 to TRBJ2-7, with 14 bases matching TRBD2. V shed 4 bases and J 4 bases; nucleotides not matched to a gene: 4. The CDR3 consists of 15 residues. Germline CDR1 reads SGHRS; CDR2 reads YFSETQ. The CDR3 nucleotides read TGCGCCAGCAGCCTGACTAGCGGGAGGGCTTACGAGCAGTACTTC. It specifies CASSLTSGRAYEQYF.

V and J are TRBV19 and TRBJ2-7, with a tentative D call TRBD2 (6 bases). V was clipped by 3 bases and J by 1 base, with 13 bases between them. CDR1 and CDR2 from the germline V gene are LNHDA and SQIVND (reference sequence). This CDR3 spans 15 amino acids. CDR3 nucleotide sequence: TGTGCCAGTAGTATGGAGGGAACCACTTCCTACGAGCAGTACTTC. It translates to CASSMEGTTSYEQYF.

The V and J genes are TRBV11-1 and TRBJ2-7, with TRBD1 matching over 10 bases. Germline V gene sequence: CDR1 SGHAT, CDR2 FQDESV (reference sequence). With 5 bases clipped from V and 3 bases from J, the junction kept 7 bases outside the gene matches. CDR3 length: 15 amino acids. The CDR3 DNA follows: TGTGCCAGCAGCCCGACAGGGGGCAGGGGCTACGAGCAGTACTTC. It encodes CASSPTGGRGYEQYF.

The rearrangement links TRBV6-5 to TRBJ2-5; 8 nucleotides agree with TRBD1. Germline lookup yields CDR1 MNHEY and CDR2 SVGAGI. There are 14 residues in the CDR3. J gave up 4 bases and V 0 bases, and 1 base lay outside the gene matches. The chain's CDR3 is CASSYSGTGETQYF. CDR3 coding DNA: TGTGCCAGCAGTTACTCAGGGACAGGAGAGACCCAGTACTTC.

This chain connects TRBV2 to TRBJ2-7; perhaps TRBD2 as D (5 bases). V was pared by 4 bases and J by 6 bases, with 19 bases between. CDR1 SNHLY and CDR2 FYNNEI come from the germline V gene. This CDR3 region has 15 residues. The CDR3 loop reads CASSGSSGIISEQYF. CDR3 bases: TGTGCCAGCAGTGGATCTTCCGGGATCATCAGCGAGCAGTACTTC.

This clone was counted once. The DNA for the CDR3 is TGTGCCAGCAGCCGTGAGTTCGCAGATACGCAGTATTTT. This codes for CASSREFADTQYF. The chain carries TRBV28 and TRBJ2-3; D remains ambiguous. From germline, CDR1 is MDHEN and CDR2 SYDVKM. The CDR3 has 13 residues. V dropped 6 bases and J dropped 4 bases, with 11 bases sitting between them.

This clone was seen just once. This chain links TRBV5-1 with TRBJ1-2; 7 bases fit TRBD1. Germline V gene data show CDR1 as SGHRS and CDR2 as YFSETQ. With V trimmed by 3 bases and J by 0 bases, 2 bases remained unmatched. The CDR3 contains 14 residues. CDR3 residues: CASSSGGSNYGYTF. The CDR3 DNA is TGCGCCAGCAGCTCAGGGGGTTCTAACTATGGCTACACCTTC.